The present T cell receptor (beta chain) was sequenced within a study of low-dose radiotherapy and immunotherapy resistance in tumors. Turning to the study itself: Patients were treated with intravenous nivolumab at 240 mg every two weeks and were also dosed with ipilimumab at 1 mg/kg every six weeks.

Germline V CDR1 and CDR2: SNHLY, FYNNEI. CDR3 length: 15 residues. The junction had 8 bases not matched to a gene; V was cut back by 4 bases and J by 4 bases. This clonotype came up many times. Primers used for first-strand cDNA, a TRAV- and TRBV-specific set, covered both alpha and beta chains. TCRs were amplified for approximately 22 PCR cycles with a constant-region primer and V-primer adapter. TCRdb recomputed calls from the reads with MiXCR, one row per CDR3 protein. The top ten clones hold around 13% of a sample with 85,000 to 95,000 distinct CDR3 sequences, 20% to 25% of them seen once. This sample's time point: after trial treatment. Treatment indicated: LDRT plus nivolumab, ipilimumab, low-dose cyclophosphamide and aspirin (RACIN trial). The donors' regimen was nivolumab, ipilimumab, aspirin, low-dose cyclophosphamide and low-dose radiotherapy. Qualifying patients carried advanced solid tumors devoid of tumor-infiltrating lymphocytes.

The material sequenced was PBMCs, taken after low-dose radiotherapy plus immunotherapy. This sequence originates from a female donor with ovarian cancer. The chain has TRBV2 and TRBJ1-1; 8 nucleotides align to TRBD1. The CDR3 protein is CASSASTGDATEAFF. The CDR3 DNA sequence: TGTGCCAGCAGTGCCTCGACAGGGGATGCCACTGAAGCTTTCTTT.